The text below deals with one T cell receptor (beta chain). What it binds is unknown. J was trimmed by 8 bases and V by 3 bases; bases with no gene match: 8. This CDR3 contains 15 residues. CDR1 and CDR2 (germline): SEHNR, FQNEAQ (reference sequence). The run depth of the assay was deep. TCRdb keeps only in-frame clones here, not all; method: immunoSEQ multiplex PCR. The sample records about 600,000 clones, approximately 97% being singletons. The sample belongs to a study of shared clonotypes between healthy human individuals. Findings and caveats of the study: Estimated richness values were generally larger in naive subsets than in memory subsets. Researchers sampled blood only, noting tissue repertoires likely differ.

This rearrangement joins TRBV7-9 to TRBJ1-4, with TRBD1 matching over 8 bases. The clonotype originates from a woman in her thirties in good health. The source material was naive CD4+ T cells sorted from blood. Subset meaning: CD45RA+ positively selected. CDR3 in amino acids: CASSFTGTGGEKLFF. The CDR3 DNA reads TGTGCCAGCAGCTTCACCGGGACAGGAGGAGAAAAACTGTTTTTT.